This passage covers 30 T cell receptor beta chains from one sample sequenced in a study of T cell repertoires and leukemia-associated antigens. The antigens of these receptors remain unknown. TCRdb itself ran the 5' RACE reads through MiXCR, one entry per CDR3 protein. This sample has fewer than 15,000 distinct CDR3 sequences, with over 40% found just once. Sequences were obtained from CD3+ T cells sorted from blood and cultured. The receptors shown here come from a female donor in good health.

This clonotype was found a few times. V gene TRBV5-6 combines with J gene TRBJ2-1, with 10 bases fitting TRBD2. The germline gives CDR1 SGHDT, CDR2 YYEEEE. The CDR3 loop spans 17 amino acids. With V trimmed by 1 base and J by 2 bases, 6 bases remained unmatched. Written as DNA, the CDR3 is TGTGCCAGCAGCTTGTATACGGGGACTAGCGCCTACAATGAGCAGTTCTTC. Its protein is CASSLYTGTSAYNEQFF. The variable domain in full, completed from reference TRBV5-6 and TRBJ2-1, reads DAGVTQSPTHLIKTRGQQVTLRCSPKSGHDTVSWYQQALGQGPQFIFQYYEEEERQRGNFPDRFSGHQFPNYSSELNVNALLLGDSALYLCASSLYTGTSAYNEQFFGPGTRLTVL.

This clonotype was seen repeatedly, ten times or more. The CDR3 region is CATSDPGLAGGEFF. The CDR3 bases are TGTGCCACCAGTGATCCGGGACTAGCGGGAGGGGAGTTCTTC. V usage is TRBV24-1 and J usage is TRBJ2-1, with 16 bases identical to TRBD2. Per the germline V gene, CDR1 is KGHDR and CDR2 is SFDVKD. The CDR3 contains 14 residues. After removal of 3 bases from V and 14 bases from J, the junction contained 3 bases not matched to a gene.

The V gene is TRBV5-8, the J gene TRBJ1-5; no definite D call. The CDR3 length is 12 residues. V dropped 0 bases and J dropped 7 bases, with 5 bases sitting between them. Germline assignment: CDR1 SGHTS and CDR2 YDEGEE. The DNA of the CDR3 is TGTGCCAGCAGCTTGGTTGTCCAGCCCCAGCATTTT. It specifies CASSLVVQPQHF.

This clonotype has only a few counts. V gene TRBV29-1 combines with J gene TRBJ2-1; TRBD1 might be the D (5 bases). Germline-derived CDR1 and CDR2 are SQVTM and ANQGSEA. The V gene lost 1 base and the J gene lost 0 bases, with 22 bases spanning the gap. This CDR3 region has 19 residues. The CDR3 DNA follows: TGCAGCGTTGAAGGGGGCAGCCCCTTCCCACTGTGCTCCTACAATGAGCAGTTCTTC. This codes for CSVEGGSPFPLCSYNEQFF.

The CDR3 DNA is TGCGCCAGCAGCTTGGTAGGAGCAGATACGCAGTATTTT. Residues: CASSLVGADTQYF. The V gene is TRBV5-1, the J gene TRBJ2-3; D is uncertain. The CDR3 has 13 amino acids. The germline V and J ends were trimmed by 0 bases and 4 bases, with 6 bases remaining between them. Germline CDR1 reads SGHRS; CDR2 reads YFSETQ.

This clonotype has just a few counts. This sequence joins TRBV5-1 and TRBJ2-7, with a tentative D call TRBD1 (5 bases). The CDR3 extends over 15 amino acids. CDR1 is SGHRS, CDR2 YFSETQ, per germline. Between the trimmed V and J ends, which lost 1 base and 3 bases, there was a span of 14 bases. The CDR3 DNA reads TGCGCCAGCAGCTTGTTTTCGGACAAGAGCTACGAGCAGTACTTC. Translated, it gives CASSLFSDKSYEQYF.

Remarks on this clonotype: At one end the junction does not follow the germline gene, possibly because of a read error. V gene TRBV5-1 combines with J gene TRBJ1-1; no clear D gene. Looked up from germline, CDR1 is SGHRS and CDR2 is YFSETQ. CDR3 size: 14 residues. The CDR3: CASSLTYLNTDAFF. The CDR3 region has the DNA TGCGCCAGCAGCTTGACTTATCTGAACACTGACGCTTTCTTT.

This clonotype was observed a handful of times. One end of the junction is discordant with germline, which a read error may explain. This chain connects TRBV7-7 to TRBJ2-2; TRBD2 agrees at 8 bases. In germline, CDR1 is SSHAT, CDR2 FNYEAQ (reference sequence). This CDR3 has 15 amino acids. CDR3 coding DNA: TGTGCTAGCAGCTTTCAAGCGGGAGCGACCGGGGAGCTGTTTTTT. This translates into CASSFQAGATGELFF. Combining the CDR3 with reference TRBV7-7 and TRBJ2-2 gives the whole variable domain GAGVSQSPRYKVTKRGQDVTLRCDPISSHATLYWYQQALGQGPEFLTYFNYEAQPDKSGLPSDRFSAERPEGSISTLTIQRTEQRDSAMYRCASSFQAGATGELFFGEGSRLTVL.

V usage is TRBV18 and J usage is TRBJ2-1; 7 bases agree with TRBD2. The V gene end was trimmed by 1 base and the J gene end by 5 bases; junction bases not matched to a gene: 11. The germline gives CDR1 KGHSH, CDR2 LQKENI. The CDR3 is made up of 17 amino acids. The CDR3, as DNA: TGTGCCAGCTCACCACTTTATACGGGAGGACACGACAATGAGCAGTTCTTC. This encodes CASSPLYTGGHDNEQFF.

Worth noting for this clonotype: Here the CDR3 omits its conserved ending phenylalanine or tryptophan, so a read error is the likely source. The chain carries TRBV27 and TRBJ2-7, with D tentatively TRBD2 (6 bases). The CDR3 runs 12 residues. Germline lookup yields CDR1 MNHEY and CDR2 SMNVEV (reference sequence). The V and J ends lost 8 bases and 3 bases respectively, with 11 bases between them. The CDR3 nucleotides read TGTGCCAGCTGGGCGGGAATCTACGAGCAGTACCTC. Amino acid sequence: CASWAGIYEQYL.

This clonotype was counted only a few times. The chain couples TRBV29-1 to TRBJ1-1, with D maybe TRBD1 (5 bases). Trimming cost V 6 bases and J 5 bases, with 16 bases left between them. Germline loops: CDR1 SQVTM, CDR2 ANQGSEA. This CDR3 is 13 amino acids long. CDR3 nucleotide sequence: TGCAGCGTCAGAACAGGAATGGGAACTGAAGCTTTCTTT. It specifies CSVRTGMGTEAFF. Complete variable domain (other parts from reference TRBV29-1 and TRBJ1-1): SAVISQKPSRDICQRGTSLTIQCQVDSQVTMMFWYRQQPGQSLTLIATANQGSEATYESGFVIDKFPISRPNLTFSTLTVSNMSPEDSSIYLCSVRTGMGTEAFFGQGTRLTVV.

The chain joins TRBV4-1 to TRBJ2-3, with D perhaps matching TRBD1 or TRBD2 (6 bases each). The CDR3 extends over 14 amino acids. The germline V gene encodes CDR1 MGHRA and CDR2 YSYEKL. V was trimmed by 6 bases and J by 2 bases, leaving 12 bases between them. CDR3 coding DNA: TGCGCCAGCAGGGAGGGACAACTCACAGATACGCAGTATTTT. Encoded protein: CASREGQLTDTQYF.

By share of the sample, this clonotype is medium-sized (0.01 to 0.1%). V and J are TRBV6-2 or TRBV6-3 and TRBJ2-2; 7 nucleotides match TRBD1. CDR3 length: 15 residues. CDR1 and CDR2 from the germline V gene are MNHEY and SVGEGT. V lost 5 bases to trimming and J lost 0 bases; unmatched junction nucleotides: 3. The CDR3 sequence is CASSHGQANTGELFF. Here the CDR3 DNA reads TGTGCCAGCAGTCACGGACAGGCGAACACCGGGGAGCTGTTTTTT.

As concerns this clonotype: One junction end does not reproduce the germline sequence, and a read error may be involved. The chain links TRBV5-3 to TRBJ1-2, with 7 bases aligning to TRBD1. TRBV5-3 is filed as an ORF, its function uncertain. This CDR3 spans 13 amino acids. CDR3 protein: CARSKGQVYGYTF. The CDR3 DNA reads TGTGCGAGAAGCAAAGGACAGGTCTATGGCTACACCTTC.

In its sample, this clonotype was seen many times. The chain is built from TRBV6-1 and TRBJ1-1; D uncertain. CDR1 is MNHNS, CDR2 SASEGT, per germline. The CDR3 runs to 12 residues. V was pared by 6 bases and J by 3 bases, with 8 bases between. The CDR3 DNA follows: TGTGCCAGCAGCCCGCGGGACACTGAAGCTTTCTTT. The encoded protein is CASSPRDTEAFF.

The chain combines TRBV3-1 with TRBJ2-1; TRBD2 aligns across 16 bases. Per germline, CDR1 LGHDT and CDR2 YNNKEL (reference sequence). The CDR3 runs 20 residues. Unmatched junction bases numbered 10, after V lost 2 bases and J lost 3 bases. CDR3 sequence reads: CASSQRLGTSGRAIYNEQFF. The CDR3 nucleotides are TGTGCCAGCAGCCAAAGGCTCGGGACTAGCGGGAGGGCCATCTACAATGAGCAGTTCTTC.

The chain employs TRBV5-1 and TRBJ2-1; 8 bases map to TRBD2. The CDR3 sequence is 19 residues long. Germline lookup yields CDR1 SGHRS and CDR2 YFSETQ. V lost 1 base and J lost 6; bases outside the gene matches: 18. The CDR3 is CASSLWVISSGIGGNEQFF. The CDR3 coding sequence is TGCGCCAGCAGCTTGTGGGTAATAAGTAGCGGGATTGGTGGCAATGAGCAGTTCTTC.

The chain has TRBV12-3 or TRBV12-4 and TRBJ2-3; D is unclear. Between the trimmed V and J ends, which lost 5 bases and 2 bases, there was a span of 5 bases. The CDR3 is 12 amino acids. This chain's CDR3 is CASSDHTDTQYF. CDR3 bases: TGTGCCAGCAGTGACCACACAGATACGCAGTATTTT.

Within the sample, this clonotype is medium-sized. This sequence joins TRBV7-3 and TRBJ1-6; no definite D call. In germline, CDR1 is SGHTA, CDR2 FQGTGA. The CDR3 has 12 residues. Trimming shortened V by 3 bases and J by 13 bases, and 10 bases separated the two germline ends. The CDR3 DNA follows: TGTGCCAGCAGCTTGGCCTCGGGCCCCCTCCACTTT. Translation gives CASSLASGPLHF.

The chain is built from TRBV12-3 or TRBV12-4 and TRBJ2-1; 15 positions agree with TRBD2. The CDR3 loop spans 18 amino acids. Unmatched junction bases numbered 11, after V lost 3 bases and J lost 8 bases. This chain's CDR3 is CASSFDAGLAGGPHEQFF. CDR3 coding DNA: TGTGCCAGCAGTTTCGATGCGGGACTAGCGGGAGGTCCGCATGAGCAGTTCTTC.

In its sample, this clonotype was seen many times. This chain joins TRBV25-1 and TRBJ2-3; D possibly uses TRBD1 or TRBD2 (5 bases each). Between the trimmed V and J ends, which lost 4 bases and 3 bases, there was a span of 11 bases. The germline V gene encodes CDR1 MGHDK and CDR2 SYGVNS. This CDR3 has 14 amino acids. CDR3 residues: CASSAGPYTDTQYF. The CDR3 coding sequence is TGTGCCAGCAGTGCGGGACCCTATACAGATACGCAGTATTTT.

In its sample, this clonotype was seen a few times. The rearrangement uses TRBV5-1 and TRBJ1-1; D is possibly TRBD1 (5 bases). V gave up 3 bases and J gave up 5 bases, with 11 bases separating them. CDR1 SGHRS and CDR2 YFSETQ come from the germline V gene. This CDR3 is built from 13 residues. This CDR3 is CASSSGTLTEAFF. CDR3 coding DNA: TGCGCCAGCAGCTCAGGGACCTTAACTGAAGCTTTCTTT.

By share, this clonotype counts as medium-sized. The chain recombines TRBV29-1 with TRBJ1-1, with D unresolved. This CDR3 contains 13 residues. V gave up 4 bases and J gave up 0 bases, with 9 bases separating them. CDR1 is SQVTM, CDR2 ANQGSEA, per germline. The CDR3 DNA follows: TGCAGCGTTGGCGGGCGGATGAACACTGAAGCTTTCTTT. This translates into CSVGGRMNTEAFF.

In this sample, this clonotype turned up once. The genes are TRBV5-5 and TRBJ1-2; 9 bases map to TRBD1. Germline V lookup: CDR1 SGHKS, CDR2 YYEKEE (reference sequence). The CDR3 is made up of 12 amino acids. J lost 7 bases, V lost 6 bases, and 4 bases had no gene match. The CDR3 DNA follows: TGTGCCAGCACGTTGACAGGGGGTGGCTACACCTTC. Its protein product is CASTLTGGGYTF.

CDR3 region: CASGLDRTDTYEQYF. CDR3 in DNA: TGCGCCAGCGGCCTGGACCGGACAGACACCTACGAGCAGTACTTC. The chain carries TRBV4-3 and TRBJ2-7; D perhaps matches TRBD1 (6 bases). V was shortened by 8 bases and J by 2 bases, with 19 bases between the two germline ends. Germline CDR1 is LGHNA and CDR2 is YSLEER. The length of the CDR3 is 15 residues.

This clonotype was recorded once. The chain is built from TRBV29-1 and TRBJ1-2; 7 bases agree with TRBD1. The CDR3 has 12 residues. CDR1 and CDR2 (germline): SQVTM, ANQGSEA. The trim removed 8 bases at V and 4 bases at J, leaving 7 bases unmatched. In nucleotides, the CDR3 is TGCAGCAGCAACGGACAGGTCTATGGCTACACCTTC. This translates into CSSNGQVYGYTF.

The chain has TRBV20-1 and TRBJ2-7, with 7 bases aligning to TRBD2. The germline gives CDR1 DFQATT, CDR2 SNEGSKA (reference sequence). The CDR3 contains 13 residues. V lost 5 bases and J lost 3; bases outside the gene matches: 7. The CDR3 protein is CSARGGSDYEQYF. DNA of the CDR3: TGCAGTGCTCGCGGCGGGAGCGACTACGAGCAGTACTTC.

The chain carries TRBV5-1 and TRBJ2-1; a weak D match, TRBD1 (6 bases). Trimming shortened V by 4 bases and J by 3 bases, and 11 bases separated the two germline ends. CDR1 SGHRS and CDR2 YFSETQ come from the germline V gene. This CDR3 spans 14 amino acids. CDR3 sequence (DNA): TGCGCCAGCAGCCAGGACAGAATCTACAATGAGCAGTTCTTC. Its protein is CASSQDRIYNEQFF.

The J gene is TRBJ1-1, the V gene TRBV11-3; D is ambiguous. V was clipped by 1 base and J by 4 bases, with 7 bases between them. The CDR3 is 13 residues long. Germline assignment: CDR1 SGHNT and CDR2 YENEEA. The DNA for the CDR3 is TGTGCCAGCAGCTTAGTCAGATTCACTGAAGCTTTCTTT. Its protein is CASSLVRFTEAFF.

Turning to this clonotype: The junction does not match germline at one end; this may be a read error. The chain links TRBV7-2 to TRBJ2-3; D uncertain. CDR3 length: 15 residues. Germline V CDR1 and CDR2: SGHTA, FQGNSA. The CDR3, as DNA: TGTGCCGGCAGCCCAATTCCGTATAGCACAGATACGCAGTATTTT. Translated: CAGSPIPYSTDTQYF.